A selection of T cell receptor beta chains follows, all from one sample in a study of T cell changes during pregnancy in multiple sclerosis. Only in-frame clones appear in the TCRdb table, and some are missing; sequencing was by immunoSEQ multiplex PCR. The data hold more than 80,000 clones, with about 91% observed a single time. This specimen consisted of PBMCs, obtained in the first trimester of pregnancy. All receptors derive from a female donor in good health, serving as a control in a pregnancy study. Some clones in this sample may be carry-over from other donors' samples. Each CDR3 is given with its conserved first and last residue. Fields, in order: D gene, V gene, J gene, clone size, CDR3 DNA, CDR3 protein. The D gene is left open where the match is weak. Size is omitted from some rows. Given values are once, few, many or a class for expanded clones.

D gene: TRBD2; V gene: TRBV6-1; J gene: TRBJ2-5; clone size: few; CDR3 DNA: TGTGCCAGCAGTGAGGTGCTAGCGGGAGGAGAGACCCAGTACTTC; CDR3 protein: CASSEVLAGGETQYF
D gene: .; V gene: TRBV6-5; J gene: TRBJ2-1; clone size: .; CDR3 DNA: TGTGCCAGCAGTTATGGGCCCGCCAAGGATGAGCAGTTCTTC; CDR3 protein: CASSYGPAKDEQFF
D gene: TRBD1; V gene: TRBV28; J gene: TRBJ2-7; clone size: .; CDR3 DNA: TGTGCCAGCAACGGAGTAGGGGGCGGTGTTCCCGAGCAGTACTTC; CDR3 protein: CASNGVGGGVPEQYF
D gene: TRBD2; V gene: TRBV9; J gene: TRBJ2-1; clone size: .; CDR3 DNA: TGTGCCAGCAGCGTAGGTTCGGGGGGGTCCTACAATGAGCAGTTCTTC; CDR3 protein: CASSVGSGGSYNEQFF
D gene: .; V gene: TRBV29-1; J gene: TRBJ2-5; clone size: .; CDR3 DNA: TGCAGCGTTGATAACCAAATCGGTGAGACCCAGTACTTC; CDR3 protein: CSVDNQIGETQYF
D gene: .; V gene: TRBV6-6; J gene: TRBJ1-1; clone size: .; CDR3 DNA: TGTGCCAGCAGCAAGGAGACAGGCAACACTGAAGCTTTCTTT; CDR3 protein: CASSKETGNTEAFF
D gene: .; V gene: TRBV18; J gene: TRBJ2-3; clone size: .; CDR3 DNA: TGTGCCAGCTCACCAGCAAGGCAGAGGGATACGCAGTATTTT; CDR3 protein: CASSPARQRDTQYF
D gene: TRBD1; V gene: TRBV5-8; J gene: TRBJ1-5; clone size: .; CDR3 DNA: TGTGCCAGCAGCGGACAGGGAGTGAGCAATCAGCCCCAGCATTTT; CDR3 protein: CASSGQGVSNQPQHF
D gene: .; V gene: TRBV5-5; J gene: TRBJ2-6; clone size: .; CDR3 DNA: TGTGCCAGCAGCTTTACGAGACAAAGCTCTGGGGCCAACGTCCTGACTTTC; CDR3 protein: CASSFTRQSSGANVLTF
D gene: TRBD2; V gene: TRBV10-3; J gene: TRBJ2-1; clone size: few; CDR3 DNA: TGTGCCATCAGCCCCGGGACTAGCGGATACAATGAGCAGTTCTTC; CDR3 protein: CAISPGTSGYNEQFF
D gene: TRBD2; V gene: TRBV5-1; J gene: TRBJ2-1; clone size: .; CDR3 DNA: TGCGCCAGCAGCTTGGGCGGGGGGATCTACAATGAGCAGTTCTTC; CDR3 protein: CASSLGGGIYNEQFF
D gene: TRBD1; V gene: TRBV15; J gene: TRBJ2-5; clone size: .; CDR3 DNA: TGTGCCACCAGACCGGCCGGGACAGGGATGGGAGAGACCCAGTACTTC; CDR3 protein: CATRPAGTGMGETQYF
D gene: TRBD1; V gene: TRBV19; J gene: TRBJ1-3; clone size: .; CDR3 DNA: TGTGCCAGTACCGAGACAGGGGCGTTTGGAAACACCATATATTTT; CDR3 protein: CASTETGAFGNTIYF
D gene: TRBD2; V gene: TRBV4-3; J gene: TRBJ2-3; clone size: .; CDR3 DNA: TGCGCCAGCAGCCCAGGGACTAGCGGGAGGACAGATACGCAGTATTTT; CDR3 protein: CASSPGTSGRTDTQYF
D gene: TRBD2; V gene: TRBV9; J gene: TRBJ2-2; clone size: .; CDR3 DNA: TGTGCCAGCAGCGTAGACGTAGCGGGAGGGTTCACCGGGGAGCTGTTTTTT; CDR3 protein: CASSVDVAGGFTGELFF
D gene: .; V gene: TRBV6-5; J gene: TRBJ1-5; clone size: .; CDR3 DNA: TGTGCCAGCAGCATTACAGGGCCGCGACAGCCCCAGCATTTT; CDR3 protein: CASSITGPRQPQHF
D gene: .; V gene: TRBV6-5; J gene: TRBJ2-7; clone size: .; CDR3 DNA: TGTGCCAGCAGCCAGGGACAACCCTACGAGCAGTACTTC; CDR3 protein: CASSQGQPYEQYF
D gene: .; V gene: TRBV19; J gene: TRBJ2-3; clone size: many; CDR3 DNA: TGTGCCAGTACCCCGCCTGGGGCGCTTGATACGCAGTATTTT; CDR3 protein: CASTPPGALDTQYF
D gene: .; V gene: TRBV2; J gene: TRBJ2-7; clone size: .; CDR3 DNA: TGTGCCATTTCGGAGGAAGGGCCCATTCCCTACGAGCAGTACTTC; CDR3 protein: CAISEEGPIPYEQYF
D gene: .; V gene: TRBV4-1; J gene: TRBJ2-5; clone size: .; CDR3 DNA: TGCGCCAGCAGCCAAGTGCTGGAAGGGGCGAGGGAGACCCAGTACTTC; CDR3 protein: CASSQVLEGARETQYF
D gene: TRBD2; V gene: TRBV10-1; J gene: TRBJ2-3; clone size: .; CDR3 DNA: TGCGCCAGCAGTGGAGGGCTGTCGACTAGCGGGATCACAGATACGCAGTATTTT; CDR3 protein: CASSGGLSTSGITDTQYF
D gene: TRBD1; V gene: TRBV7-2; J gene: TRBJ1-1; clone size: .; CDR3 DNA: TGTGCCAGCAGCTTGCAGGGGGCGCGGACTGAAGCTTTCTTT; CDR3 protein: CASSLQGARTEAFF
D gene: .; V gene: TRBV7-2; J gene: TRBJ1-4; clone size: .; CDR3 DNA: TGTGCCAGCAGCTTACAGGTGGATGAAAAACTGTTTTTT; CDR3 protein: CASSLQVDEKLFF
D gene: .; V gene: TRBV25-1; J gene: TRBJ1-1; clone size: .; CDR3 DNA: TGTGCCAGCAGTGAATCCTGGGGGGGGAGGACTGAAGCTTTCTTT; CDR3 protein: CASSESWGGRTEAFF
D gene: TRBD2; V gene: TRBV7-2; J gene: TRBJ2-1; clone size: once; CDR3 DNA: TGTGCCAGCAGCCCGGGACTAGCGGGACCCTACAATGAGCAGTTCTTC; CDR3 protein: CASSPGLAGPYNEQFF
D gene: .; V gene: TRBV28; J gene: TRBJ2-6; clone size: .; CDR3 DNA: TGTGCCAGCAGTCTGTACAACTCTGGGGCCAACGTCCTGACTTTC; CDR3 protein: CASSLYNSGANVLTF
D gene: TRBD2; V gene: TRBV7-2; J gene: TRBJ2-7; clone size: .; CDR3 DNA: TGTGCCAGCAGCTCTAGCGGAGCGGTCGAGCAGTACTTC; CDR3 protein: CASSSSGAVEQYF
D gene: TRBD1; V gene: TRBV9; J gene: TRBJ2-7; clone size: .; CDR3 DNA: TGTGCCAGCAGCGGCAAACCGGGACAGGGTTACGAGCAGTACTTC; CDR3 protein: CASSGKPGQGYEQYF
D gene: TRBD1; V gene: TRBV5-1; J gene: TRBJ1-6; clone size: .; CDR3 DNA: TGCGCCAGCAGGCCCGGGACAGGCGATAATTCACCCCTCCACTTT; CDR3 protein: CASRPGTGDNSPLHF
D gene: .; V gene: TRBV10-3; J gene: TRBJ2-1; clone size: .; CDR3 DNA: TGTGCCATCATAATTTGGGGAGACTCAACCCTTTACAATGAGCAGTTCTTC; CDR3 protein: CAIIIWGDSTLYNEQFF
D gene: .; V gene: TRBV7-9; J gene: TRBJ2-7; clone size: .; CDR3 DNA: TGTGCCAGCAGCCCAACCTCCTACGAGCAGTACTTC; CDR3 protein: CASSPTSYEQYF
D gene: .; V gene: TRBV28; J gene: TRBJ2-7; clone size: .; CDR3 DNA: TGTGCCAGCAGTTTGATTAGGGGGTTTGGCTACGAGCAGTACTTC; CDR3 protein: CASSLIRGFGYEQYF
D gene: .; V gene: TRBV4-2; J gene: TRBJ2-7; clone size: .; CDR3 DNA: TGTGCCAGCAGCCAAGGTACGGTGCCCCTATCCTACGAGCAGTACTTC; CDR3 protein: CASSQGTVPLSYEQYF
D gene: TRBD1; V gene: TRBV5-1; J gene: TRBJ1-2; clone size: .; CDR3 DNA: TGCGCCAGCAGCTTGGCCGAGGGACAGGGAGGTGGCTACACCTTC; CDR3 protein: CASSLAEGQGGGYTF